These 4 T cell receptor beta chains came from one sample sequenced in a study of blood T cell repertoires in COVID-19. The repertoire was sequenced with immunoSEQ multiplex PCR; TCRdb's copy has only in-frame clones and lacks some. The table lists roughly 150,000 clones, about 80% of them singletons. Material for sequencing was peripheral blood. The receptor set was obtained from a man aged 60 to 69 with acute or convalescent COVID-19.

This clone was detected only once. The chain carries TRBV20-1 and TRBJ1-4, with a tentative D call TRBD1 (6 bases). The germline V and J ends were trimmed by 6 bases and 8 bases, with 10 bases remaining between them. CDR3 length: 11 residues. Germline assignment: CDR1 DFQATT and CDR2 SNEGSKA (reference sequence). CDR3 bases: TGCAGTGCGGGGGCGCGGGAAAAACTGTTTTTT. Its translation is CSAGAREKLFF.

The chain carries TRBV12-5 and TRBJ1-5; D is ambiguous. Deletions cut 5 bases from V and 2 bases from J, with 13 bases between. Looked up from germline, CDR1 is LGHNT and CDR2 is FRNRAP. This CDR3 has 15 residues. The CDR3, as DNA: TGTGCTAGTGGTCCACTCCCGGGAGGCAATCAGCCCCAGCATTTT. This sequence encodes CASGPLPGGNQPQHF.

The chain links TRBV19 to TRBJ2-7; 11 bases align to TRBD2. The V and J ends lost 8 bases and 3 bases, in that order; junction bases with no gene match: 12. CDR3 size: 16 residues. CDR1 LNHDA and CDR2 SQIVND come from the germline V gene (reference sequence). Here the CDR3 reads CASRPEASGRSYEQYF. In nucleotides, the CDR3 is TGTGCCAGTCGTCCCGAGGCTAGCGGGAGGAGCTACGAGCAGTACTTC.

The chain links TRBV5-6 to TRBJ2-7, with TRBD2 matching over 11 bases. In germline, CDR1 is SGHDT, CDR2 YYEEEE. The CDR3 spans 14 residues. V shed 2 bases, J shed 7 bases, and the junction held 5 bases outside the gene matches. The CDR3, as DNA: TGTGCCAGCAGCTTAAGACTAGCGGGGAGGGAGCAGTACTTC. Encoded protein: CASSLRLAGREQYF.